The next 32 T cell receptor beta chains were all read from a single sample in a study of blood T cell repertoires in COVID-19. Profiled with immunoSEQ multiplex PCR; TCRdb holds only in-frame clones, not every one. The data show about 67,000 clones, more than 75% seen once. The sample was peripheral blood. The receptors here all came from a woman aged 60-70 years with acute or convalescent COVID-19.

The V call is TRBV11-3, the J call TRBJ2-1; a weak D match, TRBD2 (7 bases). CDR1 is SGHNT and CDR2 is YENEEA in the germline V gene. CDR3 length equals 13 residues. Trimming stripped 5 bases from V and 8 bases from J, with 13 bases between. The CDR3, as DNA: TGTGCCAGCAGCCAAAGGGGGGGGTATGAGCAGTTCTTC. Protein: CASSQRGGYEQFF.

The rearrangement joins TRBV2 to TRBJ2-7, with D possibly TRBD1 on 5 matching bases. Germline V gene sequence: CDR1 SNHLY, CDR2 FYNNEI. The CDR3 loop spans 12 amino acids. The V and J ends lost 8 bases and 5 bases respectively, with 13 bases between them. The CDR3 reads CASPTGTDEQYF. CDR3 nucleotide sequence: TGTGCCAGCCCCACAGGAACCGACGAGCAGTACTTC.

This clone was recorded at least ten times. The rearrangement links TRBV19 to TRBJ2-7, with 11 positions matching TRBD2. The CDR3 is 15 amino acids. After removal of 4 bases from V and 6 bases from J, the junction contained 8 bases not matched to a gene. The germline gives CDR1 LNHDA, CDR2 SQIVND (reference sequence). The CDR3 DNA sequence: TGTGCCAGTAGTAGCGTAGCGGGGGGGACCACCGAGCAGTACTTC. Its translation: CASSSVAGGTTEQYF.

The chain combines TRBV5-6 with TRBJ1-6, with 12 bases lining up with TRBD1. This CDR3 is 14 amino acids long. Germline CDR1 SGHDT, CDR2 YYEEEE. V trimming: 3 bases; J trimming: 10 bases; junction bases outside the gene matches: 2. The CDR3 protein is CASSWDRGHSPLHF. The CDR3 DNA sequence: TGTGCCAGCAGCTGGGACAGGGGGCACTCACCCCTCCACTTT.

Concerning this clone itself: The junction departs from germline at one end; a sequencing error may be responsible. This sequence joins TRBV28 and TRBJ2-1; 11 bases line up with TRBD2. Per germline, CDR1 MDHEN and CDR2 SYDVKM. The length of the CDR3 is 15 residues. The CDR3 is CASNLAGGPYNEQFF. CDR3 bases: TGTGCCAGCAATTTAGCGGGGGGGCCGTACAATGAGCAGTTCTTC. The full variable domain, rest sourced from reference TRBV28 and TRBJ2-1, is DVKVTQSSRYLVKRTGEKVFLECVQDMDHENMFWYRQDPGLGLRLIYFSYDVKMKEKGDIPEGYSVSREKKERFSLILESASTNQTSMYLCASNLAGGPYNEQFFGPGTRLTVL.

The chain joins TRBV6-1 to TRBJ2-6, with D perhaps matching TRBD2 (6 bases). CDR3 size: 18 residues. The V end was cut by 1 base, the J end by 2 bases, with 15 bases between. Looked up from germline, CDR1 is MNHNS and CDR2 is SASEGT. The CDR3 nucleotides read TGTGCCAGCAGTGAAGTCCCAGGAGGGTCGACTGGGGCCAACGTCCTGACTTTC. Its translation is CASSEVPGGSTGANVLTF.

The CDR3 nucleotides read TGTGCCAGCAGTTTCACAGGGGTTGCCTACGAGCAGTACTTC. This sequence encodes CASSFTGVAYEQYF. This sequence joins TRBV28 and TRBJ2-7; 7 bases agree with TRBD1. The CDR3 has 14 residues. V dropped 3 bases and J dropped 2; count of bases not matched to a gene: 4. From germline, CDR1 is MDHEN and CDR2 SYDVKM.

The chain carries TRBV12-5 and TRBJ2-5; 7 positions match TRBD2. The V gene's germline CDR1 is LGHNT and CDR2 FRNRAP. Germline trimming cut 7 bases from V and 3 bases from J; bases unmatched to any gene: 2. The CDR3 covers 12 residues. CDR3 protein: CASAGGEETQYF. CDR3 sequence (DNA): TGTGCTAGTGCTGGGGGGGAAGAGACCCAGTACTTC.

The chain's CDR3 is CASSQVRPGGSTEAFF. CDR3 bases: TGTGCCAGCAGCCAAGTACGCCCGGGGGGCTCCACTGAAGCTTTCTTT. This chain connects TRBV3-1 (or the pseudogene TRBV3-2) to TRBJ1-1; a possible D gene is TRBD1 (6 bases). This CDR3 is built from 16 residues. V was trimmed by 1 base and J by 4 bases, leaving 16 bases between them. CDR1 is LGHDT and CDR2 is YNNKEL in the germline V gene (reference sequence).

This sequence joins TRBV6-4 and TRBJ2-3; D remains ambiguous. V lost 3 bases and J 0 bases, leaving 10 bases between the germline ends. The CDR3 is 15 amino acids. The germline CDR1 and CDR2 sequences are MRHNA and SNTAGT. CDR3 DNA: TGTGCCAGCAGTGAACTCCCTGCGAGCACAGATACGCAGTATTTT. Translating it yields CASSELPASTDTQYF.

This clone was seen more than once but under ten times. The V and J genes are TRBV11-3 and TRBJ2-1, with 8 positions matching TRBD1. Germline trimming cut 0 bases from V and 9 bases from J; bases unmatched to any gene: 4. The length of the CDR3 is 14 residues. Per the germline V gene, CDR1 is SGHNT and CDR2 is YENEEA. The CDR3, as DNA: TGTGCCAGCAGCTTAGAGGGACAGGATAGTGAGCAGTTCTTC. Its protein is CASSLEGQDSEQFF.

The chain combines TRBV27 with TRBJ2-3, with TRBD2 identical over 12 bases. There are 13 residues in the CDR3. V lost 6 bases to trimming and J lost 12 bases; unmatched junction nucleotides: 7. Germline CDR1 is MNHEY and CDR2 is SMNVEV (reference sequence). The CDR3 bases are TGTGCCAGCAGCGAGACTAGCGGGGGCGAACAGTATTTT. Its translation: CASSETSGGEQYF.

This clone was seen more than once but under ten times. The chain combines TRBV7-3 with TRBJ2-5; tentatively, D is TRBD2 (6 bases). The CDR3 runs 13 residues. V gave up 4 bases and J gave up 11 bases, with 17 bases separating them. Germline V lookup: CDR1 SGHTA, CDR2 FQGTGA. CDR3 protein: CASSSFLAAPQYF. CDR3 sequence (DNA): TGTGCCAGCAGCTCATTTTTAGCGGCTCCACAGTACTTC.

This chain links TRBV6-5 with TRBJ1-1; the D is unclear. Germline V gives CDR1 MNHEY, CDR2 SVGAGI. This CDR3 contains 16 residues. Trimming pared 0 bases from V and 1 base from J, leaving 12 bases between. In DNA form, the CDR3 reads TGTGCCAGCAGTTACTCGAATTCACAGAGGAACACTGAAGCTTTCTTT. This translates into CASSYSNSQRNTEAFF.

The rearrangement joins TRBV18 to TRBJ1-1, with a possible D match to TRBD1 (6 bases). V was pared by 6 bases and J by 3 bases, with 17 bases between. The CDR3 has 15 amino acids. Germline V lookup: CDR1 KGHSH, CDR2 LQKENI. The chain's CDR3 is CASSKRQADYTEAFF. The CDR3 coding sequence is TGTGCCAGCTCCAAAAGACAGGCTGATTACACTGAAGCTTTCTTT.

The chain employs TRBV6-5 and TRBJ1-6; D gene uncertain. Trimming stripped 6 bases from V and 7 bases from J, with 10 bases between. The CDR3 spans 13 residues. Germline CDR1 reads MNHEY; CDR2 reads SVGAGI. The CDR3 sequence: CASSSRVNSPLHF. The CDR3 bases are TGTGCCAGCAGCTCCCGGGTCAATTCACCCCTCCACTTT.

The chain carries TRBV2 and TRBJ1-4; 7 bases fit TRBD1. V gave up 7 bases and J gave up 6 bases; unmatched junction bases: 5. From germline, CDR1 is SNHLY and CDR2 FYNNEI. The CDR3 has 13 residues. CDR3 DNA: TGTGCCAGCAATCCAAGGGGGCATGAAAAACTGTTTTTT. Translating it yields CASNPRGHEKLFF. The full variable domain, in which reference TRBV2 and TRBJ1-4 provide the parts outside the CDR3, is EPEVTQTPSHQVTQMGQEVILRCVPISNHLYFYWYRQILGQKVEFLVSFYNNEISEKSEIFDDQFSVERPDGSNFTLKIRSTKLEDSAMYFCASNPRGHEKLFFGSGTQLSVL.

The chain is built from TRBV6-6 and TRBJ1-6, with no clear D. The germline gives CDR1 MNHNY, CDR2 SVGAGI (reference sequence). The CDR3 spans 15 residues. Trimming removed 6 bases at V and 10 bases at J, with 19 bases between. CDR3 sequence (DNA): TGTGCCAGCAGGCCCCTAGAGGTTGCTTGGTCACCCCTCCACTTT. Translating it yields CASRPLEVAWSPLHF.

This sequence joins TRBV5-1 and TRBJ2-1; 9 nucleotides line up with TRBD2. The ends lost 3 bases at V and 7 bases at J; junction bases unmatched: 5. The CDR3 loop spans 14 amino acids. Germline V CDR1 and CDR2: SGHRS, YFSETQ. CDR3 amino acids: CASSSWTSENEQFF. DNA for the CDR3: TGCGCCAGCAGCTCGTGGACTAGCGAAAATGAGCAGTTCTTC.

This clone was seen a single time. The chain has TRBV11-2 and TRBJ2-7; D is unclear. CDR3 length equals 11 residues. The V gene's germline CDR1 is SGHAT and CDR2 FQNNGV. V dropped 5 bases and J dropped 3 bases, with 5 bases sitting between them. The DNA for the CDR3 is TGTGCCAGCAGCCCAGACTACGAGCAGTACTTC. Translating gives CASSPDYEQYF.

The CDR3 DNA is TGTGCCAGCAGCCCGCCGGGACTAGCAACCGATACGCAGTATTTT. Its translation is CASSPPGLATDTQYF. The V gene is TRBV7-2, the J gene TRBJ2-3; 9 bases match TRBD2. V dropped 5 bases and J dropped 6; count of bases not matched to a gene: 9. CDR3 size: 15 residues. Germline-derived CDR1 and CDR2 are SGHTA and FQGNSA.

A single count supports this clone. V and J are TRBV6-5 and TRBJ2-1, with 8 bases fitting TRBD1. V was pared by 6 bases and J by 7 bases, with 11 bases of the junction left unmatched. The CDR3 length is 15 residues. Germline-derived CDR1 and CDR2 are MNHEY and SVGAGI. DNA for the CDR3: TGTGCCAGCAGGGCACACAGGGGGAATCGGAATGAGCAGTTCTTC. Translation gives CASRAHRGNRNEQFF.

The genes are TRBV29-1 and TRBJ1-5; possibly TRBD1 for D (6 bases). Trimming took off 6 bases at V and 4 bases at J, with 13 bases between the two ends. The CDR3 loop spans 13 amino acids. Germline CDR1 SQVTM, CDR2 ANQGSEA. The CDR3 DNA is TGCAGCGTAGCGACAGGTGCGAATCAGCCCCAGCATTTT. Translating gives CSVATGANQPQHF.

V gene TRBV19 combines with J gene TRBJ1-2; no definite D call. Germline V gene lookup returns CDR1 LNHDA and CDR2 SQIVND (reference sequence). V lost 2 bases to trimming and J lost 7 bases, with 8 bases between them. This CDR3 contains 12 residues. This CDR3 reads CASSISGGGYTF. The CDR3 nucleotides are TGTGCCAGTAGTATATCAGGAGGTGGCTACACCTTC.

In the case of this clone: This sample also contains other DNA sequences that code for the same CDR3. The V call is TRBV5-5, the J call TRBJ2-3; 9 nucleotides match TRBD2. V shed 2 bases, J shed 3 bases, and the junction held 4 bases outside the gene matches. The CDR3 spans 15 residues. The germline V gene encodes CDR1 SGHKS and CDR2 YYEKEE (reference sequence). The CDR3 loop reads CASSFSGGRTDTQYF. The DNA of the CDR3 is TGTGCCAGCAGCTTTAGCGGGGGACGTACAGATACGCAGTATTTT.

DNA for the CDR3: TGTGCCAGCAGCGTCTCGACAGGGAACAACATTCAGTACTTC. Translation gives CASSVSTGNNIQYF. V is TRBV6-5 and J is TRBJ2-4; 7 positions agree with TRBD1. The CDR3 totals 14 residues. The ends lost 6 bases at V and 7 bases at J; junction bases unmatched: 9. Germline CDR1 is MNHEY and CDR2 is SVGAGI.

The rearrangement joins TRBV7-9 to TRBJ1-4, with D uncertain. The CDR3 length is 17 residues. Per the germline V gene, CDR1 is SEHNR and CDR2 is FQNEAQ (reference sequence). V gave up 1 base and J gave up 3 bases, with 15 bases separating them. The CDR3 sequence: CASSLVGNSGPNEKLFF. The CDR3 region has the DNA TGTGCCAGCAGCTTAGTCGGCAACAGCGGACCTAATGAAAAACTGTTTTTT.

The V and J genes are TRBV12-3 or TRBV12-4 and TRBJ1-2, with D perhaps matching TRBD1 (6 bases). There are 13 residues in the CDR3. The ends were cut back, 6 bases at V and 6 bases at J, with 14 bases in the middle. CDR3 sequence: CASRRQAGDGYTF. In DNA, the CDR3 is TGTGCCAGCAGGCGACAGGCTGGAGATGGCTACACCTTC.

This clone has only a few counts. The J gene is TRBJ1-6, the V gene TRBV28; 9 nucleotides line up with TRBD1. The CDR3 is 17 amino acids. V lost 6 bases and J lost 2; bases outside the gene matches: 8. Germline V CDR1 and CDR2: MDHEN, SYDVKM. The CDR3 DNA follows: TGTGCCAGCAGCCTACGGACAGGGGAAGCCTATAATTCACCCCTCCACTTT. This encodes CASSLRTGEAYNSPLHF.

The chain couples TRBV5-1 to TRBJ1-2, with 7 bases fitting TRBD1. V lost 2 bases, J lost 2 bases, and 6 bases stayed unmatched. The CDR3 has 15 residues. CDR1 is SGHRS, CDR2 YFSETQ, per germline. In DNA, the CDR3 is TGCGCCAGCAGCTTAATTATGGGACAGAACTATGGCTACACCTTC. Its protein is CASSLIMGQNYGYTF.

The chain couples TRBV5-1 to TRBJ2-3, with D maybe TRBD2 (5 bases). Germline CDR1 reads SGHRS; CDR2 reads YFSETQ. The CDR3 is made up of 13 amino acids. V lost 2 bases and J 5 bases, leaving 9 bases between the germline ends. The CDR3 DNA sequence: TGCGCCAGCAGCTTCCGCGGAGGAGATACGCAGTATTTT. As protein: CASSFRGGDTQYF.

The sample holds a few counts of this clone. DNA of the CDR3: TGTGCCAGCAGCGCGCGGTTATCTCAGGGGACCGGGGAGCTGTTTTTT. Its translation: CASSARLSQGTGELFF. V usage is TRBV11-3 and J usage is TRBJ2-2, with a possible D match to TRBD1 (6 bases). The CDR3 consists of 16 residues. CDR1 and CDR2 (germline): SGHNT, YENEEA. The ends were cut back, 5 bases at V and 5 bases at J, with 18 bases in the middle. The variable domain in full, with the rest retrieved from reference TRBV11-3 and TRBJ2-2, is EAGVVQSPRYKIIEKKQPVAFWCNPISGHNTLYWYLQNLGQGPELLIRYENEEAVDDSQLPKDRFSAERLKGVDSTLKIQPAELGDSAVYLCASSARLSQGTGELFFGEGSRLTVL.